These 2 T cell receptor beta chains originate from one sample sequenced in a study of blood T cell repertoires in COVID-19 (dated by TCRdb to about 2020). Libraries were prepared through the immunoSEQ multiplex PCR assay. The clones in this table, taken by TCRdb from immuneACCESS, are in-frame only. Not every clone is retained; where verified, under half of the shortfall comes from an unresolved V gene, and the cause of the rest is unknown. Within this sample are some 500,000 clones, with 88% of them counted one time only. The biggest ten clones account for over 1.5% of the sample. Sequencing was performed on PBMCs or T cells enriched from blood (not recorded which). The source is a woman aged 40 to 50 who had recovered from COVID-19.

The genes are TRBV3-1 (or the pseudogene TRBV3-2) and TRBJ2-4; 13 bases fit TRBD2. The germline gives CDR1 LGHDT, CDR2 YNNKEL (reference sequence). The CDR3 covers 18 residues. V shed 1 base and J 8 bases; nucleotides not matched to a gene: 11. In DNA, the CDR3 is TGTGCCAGCAGCCAAGTTCCCGGGACTAGCGGGGTGGCGGACATTCAGTACTTC. It translates to CASSQVPGTSGVADIQYF.

This chain joins TRBV14 and TRBJ2-2; 7 nucleotides align to TRBD1. The CDR3 is made up of 13 amino acids. Germline trimming cut 5 bases from V and 5 bases from J; bases unmatched to any gene: 2. In germline, CDR1 is SGHDN, CDR2 FVKESK. CDR3 bases: TGTGCCAGCAGCAACAGGGGTACCGGGGAGCTGTTTTTT. It specifies CASSNRGTGELFF.